This T cell receptor beta chain originates from a study of post-analysis software for immune sequencing data. Whole-study findings and limits: In patients, four to six TRBV segments were more frequent than in controls, with TRBV5-6, TRBV5-1 and TRBV20-1 among them.

Comments on this clonotype: What it binds is unknown.

Germline values: CDR1 MNHEY, CDR2 SVGEGT. This CDR3 has 12 residues. Unique molecular identifiers tagged the TCR beta cDNA libraries. A single record per CDR3 protein comes from TCRdb applying MiXCR to the PCR reads. The repertoire includes about 770,000 distinct CDR3 sequences, 46% of them detected once, and roughly 4.5% sits in the top ten. The chain employs TRBV6-2 or TRBV6-3 and TRBJ2-4; D is perhaps TRBD1 or TRBD2 (5 bases each). With the DNA end fitting TRBJ2-7 better, the J assignment may be wrong. The clonotype was recovered from a girl aged 10 to 17 with multiple sclerosis. Specimen: blood. The CDR3 nucleotides read TGTGCCAGCAGTTACACGGGGACCGAGCAGTACTTC. It codes for CASSYTGTEQYF.